The 23 T cell receptor beta chains below were found in one sample sequenced in a study of CD8 T cells in Susac syndrome (dated by TCRdb to the late 2010s). Library method: the immunoSEQ multiplex PCR assay. RNA was extracted using the RNeasy kit, and about 0.5 to 1 ug of the RNA was reverse transcribed with random hexamers. TCRdb reran the public reads through fastp at Q25 and MiXCR, keeping productive beta chains. Identical CDR3 proteins give one entry, which carries the most common genes and DNA. Across this sample there are about 400,000 distinct CDR3 sequences, with around 83% seen only once. The ten most abundant clones make up about 0.12% of the sample. The specimen was CD8+ T cells from PBMCs. These receptors originate from a human donor with multiple sclerosis.

The chain employs TRBV30 and TRBJ2-1, with TRBD2 matching 8 bases. Per the germline V gene, CDR1 is GTSNPN and CDR2 is SVGIG (reference sequence). The CDR3 loop spans 15 amino acids. V was pared by 1 base and J by 6 bases, with 8 bases of the junction left unmatched. This CDR3 reads CAWSAAGGLPNEQFF. CDR3 nucleotide sequence: TGTGCCTGGAGTGCCGCGGGAGGCCTTCCCAATGAGCAGTTCTTC.

The V and J genes are TRBV27 and TRBJ2-7; 9 bases match TRBD1. Germline CDR1 is MNHEY and CDR2 is SMNVEV (reference sequence). J gave up 3 bases and V 5 bases, and 8 bases lay outside the gene matches. This CDR3 is 15 amino acids long. The DNA for the CDR3 is TGTGCCAGCAGTCCGGGACAGGGCTGGGGCTACGAGCAGTACTTC. It translates to CASSPGQGWGYEQYF.

V and J are TRBV5-1 and TRBJ2-3, with 9 bases matching TRBD1. The length of the CDR3 is 14 residues. CDR1 is SGHRS and CDR2 is YFSETQ in the germline V gene. Trimming at V came to 4 bases and at J to 5 bases, leaving 5 bases not matched to a gene. The CDR3 nucleotides read TGCGCCAGCAGCGGGGGACAGGGTGTAGATACGCAGTATTTT. Translation: CASSGGQGVDTQYF.

The chain combines TRBV5-4 with TRBJ2-5, with 7 bases that match TRBD1. The CDR3 consists of 14 residues. V lost 3 bases, J lost 5 bases, and 7 bases stayed unmatched. The germline V gene encodes CDR1 SGHNT and CDR2 YYREEE (reference sequence). CDR3 sequence reads: CASSYTGAQETQYF. The DNA for the CDR3 is TGTGCCAGCAGCTATACAGGGGCGCAGGAGACCCAGTACTTC.

The table lists this clonotype with many counts. The chain's CDR3 is CASSPTGGTEAFF. CDR3 nucleotides: TGTGCCAGCAGCCCGACAGGGGGCACTGAAGCTTTCTTT. The rearrangement links TRBV27 to TRBJ1-1; 9 nucleotides agree with TRBD1. V lost 6 bases, J lost 4 bases, and 3 bases stayed unmatched. The CDR3 sequence is 13 residues long. Germline CDR1 and CDR2: MNHEY and SMNVEV (reference sequence).

The gene calls are TRBV4-1 and TRBJ1-1; 8 bases fit TRBD1. The V gene's germline CDR1 is MGHRA and CDR2 YSYEKL. CDR3 length equals 15 residues. The J segment lost 1 base and the V segment lost 6 bases, leaving 7 bases of the junction unmatched. The CDR3 coding sequence is TGCGCCAGCAGGGACGGGACAGGATCGAACACTGAAGCTTTCTTT. As protein: CASRDGTGSNTEAFF.

Only one count was recorded for this clonotype. This chain joins TRBV27 and TRBJ2-7, with D perhaps TRBD2 (6 bases). Per germline, CDR1 MNHEY and CDR2 SMNVEV (reference sequence). V lost 6 bases and J 4 bases, leaving 19 bases between the germline ends. This CDR3 contains 15 residues. CDR3 sequence (DNA): TGTGCCAGCAGCCCCGGGACTTCACCTCTATACGAGCAGTACTTC. This sequence encodes CASSPGTSPLYEQYF.

The V gene is TRBV4-1, the J gene TRBJ2-7; TRBD2 might be the D (5 bases). This CDR3 has 14 amino acids. V shed 4 bases and J shed 1 base, with 11 bases lying between them. CDR1 MGHRA and CDR2 YSYEKL come from the germline V gene. Written as DNA, the CDR3 is TGCGCCAGCAGCCCTTTCGGAGGTTCCTACGAGCAGTACTTC. Protein: CASSPFGGSYEQYF.

This chain links TRBV4-1 with TRBJ2-2; no clear D gene. Trimming took off 4 bases at V and 6 bases at J, with 9 bases between the two ends. The CDR3 runs 13 residues. Germline-derived CDR1 and CDR2 are MGHRA and YSYEKL. The CDR3 loop is CASSRPSPGELFF. The CDR3 DNA reads as TGCGCCAGCAGCCGACCTTCGCCCGGGGAGCTGTTTTTT.

Here the CDR3 reads CSAPYRDRTAYMNTEAFF. The CDR3 DNA reads as TGCAGTGCTCCTTATAGAGACCGGACAGCCTACATGAACACTGAAGCTTTCTTT. The J gene is TRBJ1-1, the V gene TRBV20-1, with D maybe TRBD1 (6 bases). The CDR3 is 18 amino acids. Trimming removed 5 bases from V and 0 bases from J, with 25 bases in between. Germline V CDR1 and CDR2: DFQATT, SNEGSKA (reference sequence).

The chain has TRBV19 and TRBJ2-3, with D unclear. Trimming shortened V by 2 bases and J by 2 bases, and 11 bases separated the two germline ends. The germline gives CDR1 LNHDA, CDR2 SQIVND (reference sequence). The CDR3 covers 15 residues. This chain's CDR3 is CASSILADLTDTQYF. DNA of the CDR3: TGTGCCAGTAGTATATTGGCAGACCTCACAGATACGCAGTATTTT.

This clonotype was observed once. This chain uses TRBV20-1 with TRBJ2-2; TRBD1 is a possible D gene (6 bases). The V gene's germline CDR1 is DFQATT and CDR2 SNEGSKA (reference sequence). V shed 0 bases and J shed 8 bases, with 13 bases lying between them. This CDR3 comprises 14 residues. The CDR3 DNA reads as TGCAGTGCTAGAGATCAAGGGGGATCTGGGGAGCTGTTTTTT. Protein sequence: CSARDQGGSGELFF.

The chain is built from TRBV7-9 and TRBJ2-7, with 11 nucleotides matching TRBD2. This CDR3 region has 17 residues. Germline CDR1 reads SEHNR; CDR2 reads FQNEAQ (reference sequence). Germline trimming cut 0 bases from V and 4 bases from J; bases unmatched to any gene: 8. The CDR3 nucleotides are TGTGCCAGCAGCTTAGCGGAGGGGCTAGCGGGAGGTTACGAGCAGTACTTC. Translated: CASSLAEGLAGGYEQYF.

This chain joins TRBV20-1 and TRBJ2-7; maybe TRBD1 (6 bases). Germline V CDR1 and CDR2: DFQATT, SNEGSKA (reference sequence). Trimming removed 6 bases at V and 0 bases at J, with 12 bases between. The CDR3 runs to 13 residues. This CDR3 reads CSARGVNSYEQYF. As DNA, the CDR3 is TGCAGTGCCAGGGGTGTAAACTCCTACGAGCAGTACTTC.

This clonotype was picked up one time. The chain is built from TRBV27 and TRBJ2-2; D is unresolved. V dropped 5 bases and J dropped 2 bases, with 12 bases sitting between them. The V gene's germline CDR1 is MNHEY and CDR2 SMNVEV (reference sequence). The CDR3 contains 15 residues. CDR3 sequence: CASSPNTVNTGELFF. The CDR3 DNA follows: TGTGCCAGCAGTCCTAATACAGTCAACACCGGGGAGCTGTTTTTT.

This clonotype showed up just once. The chain carries TRBV5-1 and TRBJ2-1; D tentatively fits TRBD1 or TRBD2 (5 bases each). Germline-derived CDR1 and CDR2 are SGHRS and YFSETQ. The CDR3 runs to 18 residues. Trimming removed 0 bases from V and 5 bases from J, with 21 bases in between. CDR3 residues: CASSLGNFEGIPNNEQFF. The DNA for the CDR3 is TGCGCCAGCAGCTTGGGGAATTTCGAGGGGATACCAAACAATGAGCAGTTCTTC.

The CDR3 bases are TGTGCCAGCAGTCCAATATTAGGACAGAGGAACACCGGGGAGCTGTTTTTT. Its translation: CASSPILGQRNTGELFF. The chain couples TRBV7-9 to TRBJ2-2; the D gene is possibly TRBD1 (6 bases). Trimming removed 6 bases at V and 1 base at J, with 18 bases between. Germline V lookup: CDR1 SEHNR, CDR2 FQNEAQ (reference sequence). This CDR3 is built from 17 residues.

This clonotype turned up a few times. This rearrangement joins TRBV11-2 to TRBJ2-5; D possibly corresponds to TRBD1 (5 bases). With 1 base removed from V and 0 bases from J, the gap between germline ends came to 9 bases. CDR1 and CDR2 from the germline V gene are SGHAT and FQNNGV. This CDR3 spans 15 amino acids. CDR3 nucleotides: TGTGCCAGCAGCTTAGGGGGCTGGTACCAAGAGACCCAGTACTTC. Translating it yields CASSLGGWYQETQYF.

The genes are TRBV5-1 and TRBJ2-5; no definite D call. The CDR3 length is 15 residues. Germline CDR1 SGHRS, CDR2 YFSETQ. The V end lost 4 bases, the J end lost 13 bases, and 26 bases lay between the germline ends. This CDR3 is CASSRDPTPQERWYF. The CDR3 nucleotides read TGCGCCAGCAGCCGCGACCCGACACCTCAAGAGAGGTGGTACTTC.

This rearrangement joins TRBV6-1 to TRBJ1-1; D not resolved. From germline, CDR1 is MNHNS and CDR2 SASEGT. V was clipped by 7 bases and J by 6 bases, with 6 bases between them. There are 10 residues in the CDR3. In DNA, the CDR3 is TGTGCCAGCATCCAGGCTGAAGCTTTCTTT. Translation gives CASIQAEAFF.

Regarding this clonotype: Because the CDR3 is missing its conserved closing phenylalanine or tryptophan, this is likely a read error. J is TRBJ2-1 and V is TRBV20-1; possibly TRBD2 for D (6 bases). CDR3 length: 15 residues. CDR1 and CDR2 (germline): DFQATT, SNEGSKA (reference sequence). V dropped 0 bases and J dropped 6 bases, with 15 bases sitting between them. The CDR3 loop reads CSARDIASDTNEQFV. DNA of the CDR3: TGCAGTGCTAGAGATATAGCTAGCGATACCAATGAGCAGTTCGTC.

This chain joins TRBV27 and TRBJ1-2, with D perhaps TRBD1 (5 bases). CDR1 is MNHEY and CDR2 is SMNVEV in the germline V gene (reference sequence). Trimming pared 0 bases from V and 3 bases from J, leaving 8 bases between. The CDR3 consists of 14 residues. Here the CDR3 DNA reads TGTGCCAGCAGTTTATCGAAGGGGCACTATGGCTACACCTTC. It encodes CASSLSKGHYGYTF.

The chain employs TRBV6-5 and TRBJ2-7; unclear D gene. V lost 1 base, J lost 0 bases, and 4 bases lay in between. Germline V gene sequence: CDR1 MNHEY, CDR2 SVGAGI. The CDR3 is 13 residues long. CDR3 DNA: TGTGCCAGCAGTTACTTTGACTCCTACGAGCAGTACTTC. Protein: CASSYFDSYEQYF.